One and the same sample provided the 17 T cell receptor beta chains below, sequenced in a study of cytomegalovirus exposure and HLA in healthy donors. The PCR contained 60 Vbeta and 13 Jbeta primers. The assay was immunoSEQ multiplex PCR, and TCRdb's table has in-frame clones only and misses some. The repertoire has about 160,000 clones, approximately 85% of them found once; the top ten carry roughly 6%. The specimen was PBMCs. The source is a man between 50 and 59 years old in good health and CMV-seropositive.

Only one count was recorded for this clone. The chain is built from TRBV9 and TRBJ2-7; D might be TRBD1 (5 bases). Per germline, CDR1 SGDLS and CDR2 YYNGEE. V lost 7 bases, J lost 3 bases, and 11 bases lay in between. CDR3 size: 12 residues. The CDR3 DNA reads TGTGCCAGCTTGGACAAGTTCTACGAGCAGTACTTC. Protein sequence: CASLDKFYEQYF.

The chain uses TRBV9 and TRBJ2-7; D remains ambiguous. Germline V gives CDR1 SGDLS, CDR2 YYNGEE. Trimming took 2 bases from V and 6 from J, leaving 15 bases between them. This CDR3 region has 14 residues. The CDR3 DNA sequence: TGTGCCAGCAGCGTTACCTCGATGGTCGGCGAGCAGTACTTC. It specifies CASSVTSMVGEQYF.

Only a few counts were recorded for this clone. The rearrangement links TRBV5-1 to TRBJ2-7; D is possibly TRBD2 (6 bases). The V end was cut by 0 bases, the J end by 0 bases, with 13 bases between. The CDR3 has 16 residues. CDR1 SGHRS and CDR2 YFSETQ come from the germline V gene. The CDR3 DNA reads TGCGCCAGCAGCTTGGGCCCCCTCGGGGGCTCCTACGAGCAGTACTTC. Amino acid sequence: CASSLGPLGGSYEQYF.

The chain uses TRBV27 and TRBJ2-7; maybe TRBD2 (6 bases). V dropped 5 bases and J dropped 3 bases, with 14 bases sitting between them. The germline CDR1 and CDR2 sequences are MNHEY and SMNVEV (reference sequence). CDR3 length equals 14 residues. The CDR3 here is CASSTGLLFYEQYF. The CDR3, as DNA: TGTGCCAGCAGTACGGGACTTTTATTCTACGAGCAGTACTTC.

The CDR3 spells CASRGQGKETQYF. CDR3 sequence (DNA): TGTGCCAGCAGAGGACAGGGGAAAGAGACCCAGTACTTC. This chain links TRBV5-8 with TRBJ2-5; TRBD1 aligns across 9 bases. The CDR3 loop spans 13 amino acids. The V and J ends lost 5 bases and 3 bases, in that order; junction bases with no gene match: 2. Germline CDR1 is SGHTS and CDR2 is YDEGEE. Supplemented by reference TRBV5-8 and TRBJ2-5, the full variable domain reads EAGVTQSPTHLIKTRGQQATLRCSPISGHTSVYWYQQALGLGLQFLLWYDEGEERNRGNFPPRFSGRQFPNYSSELNVNALELEDSALYLCASRGQGKETQYFGPGTRLLVL.

This chain links TRBV5-1 with TRBJ1-1; 7 bases line up with TRBD1. Germline loops: CDR1 SGHRS, CDR2 YFSETQ. The CDR3 is 14 residues long. V lost 4 bases to trimming and J lost 10 bases; unmatched junction nucleotides: 13. CDR3 protein: CASSGITGAIGAFF. In nucleotides, the CDR3 is TGCGCCAGCAGCGGAATCACAGGGGCGATTGGAGCTTTCTTT. The full variable domain, rest sourced from reference TRBV5-1 and TRBJ1-1, is KAGVTQTPRYLIKTRGQQVTLSCSPISGHRSVSWYQQTPGQGLQFLFEYFSETQRNKGNFPGRFSGRQFSNSRSEMNVSTLELGDSALYLCASSGITGAIGAFFGQGTRLTVV.

This chain uses TRBV6-1 with TRBJ1-1; D is perhaps TRBD1 (6 bases). With 9 bases removed from V and 2 bases from J, the gap between germline ends came to 19 bases. CDR3 length: 15 amino acids. Per the germline V gene, CDR1 is MNHNS and CDR2 is SASEGT. The DNA of the CDR3 is TGTGCCAGTACCGGATACAGGGTACATAACACTGAAGCTTTCTTT. Its protein is CASTGYRVHNTEAFF.

J is TRBJ2-7 and V is TRBV7-2; 7 bases are shared with TRBD1. CDR3 length: 13 amino acids. Germline CDR1 and CDR2: SGHTA and FQGNSA. The V gene end was trimmed by 4 bases and the J gene end by 2 bases; junction bases not matched to a gene: 2. As DNA, the CDR3 is TGTGCCAGCAGCTGGGGGACAGCCTACGAGCAGTACTTC. Protein sequence: CASSWGTAYEQYF. Combining the CDR3 with reference TRBV7-2 and TRBJ2-7 gives the whole variable domain GAGVSQSPSNKVTEKGKDVELRCDPISGHTALYWYRQSLGQGLEFLIYFQGNSAPDKSGLPSDRFSAERTGGSVSTLTIQRTQQEDSAVYLCASSWGTAYEQYFGPGTRLTVT.

The chain links TRBV6-6 to TRBJ1-3; TRBD1 agrees at 8 bases. Losses at the gene ends were 6 bases for V and 1 base for J; bases not matched to a gene: 8. This CDR3 is built from 16 residues. Germline CDR1 and CDR2: MNHNY and SVGAGI (reference sequence). DNA of the CDR3: TGTGCCAGCAGGGAGACAGGGGTTTTATCTGGAAACACCATATATTTT. This codes for CASRETGVLSGNTIYF.

The rearrangement joins TRBV7-6 to TRBJ2-7; 9 bases line up with TRBD2. Germline V lookup: CDR1 SGHVS, CDR2 FNYEAQ. V lost 3 bases and J lost 5; bases outside the gene matches: 8. This CDR3 contains 15 residues. CDR3 in amino acids: CASSLLASGADEQYF. DNA of the CDR3: TGTGCCAGCAGCTTGTTGGCTAGCGGGGCGGACGAGCAGTACTTC.

This clone has just one count. The chain uses TRBV7-3 and TRBJ2-1; 7 bases are shared with TRBD1. The ends lost 2 bases at V and 2 bases at J; junction bases unmatched: 9. The CDR3 is 17 residues long. Germline V CDR1 and CDR2: SGHTA, FQGTGA. The CDR3 reads CASSLGIGQGAYNEQFF. CDR3 bases: TGTGCCAGCAGCTTAGGGATAGGTCAGGGGGCCTACAATGAGCAGTTCTTC.

The CDR3 DNA reads TGTGCCAGCTCACCAAGGAGTTACGACTACGAGCAGTACTTC. Amino acids: CASSPRSYDYEQYF. The genes are TRBV18 and TRBJ2-7; D remains ambiguous. Germline V gene lookup returns CDR1 KGHSH and CDR2 LQKENI. V was shortened by 2 bases and J by 3 bases, with 11 bases between the two germline ends. This CDR3 contains 14 residues. The full variable domain, in which reference TRBV18 and TRBJ2-7 provide the parts outside the CDR3, is NAGVMQNPRHLVRRRGQEARLRCSPMKGHSHVYWYRQLPEEGLKFMVYLQKENIIDESGMPKERFSAEFPKEGPSILRIQQVVRGDSAAYFCASSPRSYDYEQYFGPGTRLTVT.

This rearrangement joins TRBV7-8 to TRBJ2-3, with a possible D match to TRBD1 (6 bases). CDR1 is SGHVS and CDR2 is FQNEAQ in the germline V gene. Trimming pared 2 bases from V and 7 bases from J, leaving 16 bases between. This CDR3 has 15 residues. CDR3 protein: CASSLSLVGGHTQYF. As DNA, the CDR3 is TGTGCCAGCAGCTTAAGTCTAGTAGGGGGTCATACGCAGTATTTT.

J is TRBJ2-7 and V is TRBV29-1, with D perhaps matching TRBD1 (6 bases). Germline lookup yields CDR1 SQVTM and CDR2 ANQGSEA. The CDR3 spans 12 residues. The V gene lost 4 bases and the J gene lost 4 bases, with 11 bases spanning the gap. The CDR3, as DNA: TGCAGCGTTGGAGGGGGTAGTTACGAGCAGTACTTC. Residues: CSVGGGSYEQYF.

The rearrangement links TRBV5-5 to TRBJ2-1; 9 nucleotides match TRBD2. The germline gives CDR1 SGHKS, CDR2 YYEKEE (reference sequence). The trim removed 2 bases at V and 7 bases at J, leaving 7 bases unmatched. The CDR3 spans 15 residues. In nucleotides, the CDR3 is TGTGCCAGCAGCTTAGGCATCCTAGCGGGAAATGAGCAGTTCTTC. Translation: CASSLGILAGNEQFF.

DNA for the CDR3: TGTGCCAGCAGTTCCCGGACTAGCGGTTACAATGAGCAGTTCTTC. Protein product: CASSSRTSGYNEQFF. The V and J genes are TRBV6-6 and TRBJ2-1; 10 positions match TRBD2. This CDR3 region has 15 residues. Germline CDR1 reads MNHNY; CDR2 reads SVGAGI (reference sequence). V lost 4 bases, J lost 4 bases, and 4 bases stayed unmatched.

V gene TRBV21-1 combines with J gene TRBJ2-7; TRBD1 was called by the table and not checked on the DNA. TRBV21-1 has pseudogene status. This CDR3 is built from 12 residues. CDR3 in DNA: TGTGCCAGCAGCAAACCTAGGGGCGAGCAGTACTTC. Amino acid sequence: CASSKPRGEQYF.